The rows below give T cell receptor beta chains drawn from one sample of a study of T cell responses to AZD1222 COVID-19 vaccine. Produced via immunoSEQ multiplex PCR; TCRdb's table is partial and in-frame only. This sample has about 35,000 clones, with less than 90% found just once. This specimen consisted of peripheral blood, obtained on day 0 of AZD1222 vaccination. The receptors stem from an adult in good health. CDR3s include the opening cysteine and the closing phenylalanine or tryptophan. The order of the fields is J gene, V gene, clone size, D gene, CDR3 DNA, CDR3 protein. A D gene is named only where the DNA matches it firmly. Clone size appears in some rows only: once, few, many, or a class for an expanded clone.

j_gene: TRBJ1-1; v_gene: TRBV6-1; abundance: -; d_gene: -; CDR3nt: TGTGCCAGCAGTGAATTTTTGGGGGCCACTGAAGCTTTCTTT; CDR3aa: CASSEFLGATEAFF
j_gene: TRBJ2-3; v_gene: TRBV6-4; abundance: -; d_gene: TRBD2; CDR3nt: TGTGCCAGCAGTGACCTAGCGGGAGGTGCAGATACGCAGTATTTT; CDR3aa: CASSDLAGGADTQYF
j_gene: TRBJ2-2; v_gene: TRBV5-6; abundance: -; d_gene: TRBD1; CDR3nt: TGTGCCAGCAGCGGGGACAGAGAGTGGGCCGGGGAGCTGTTTTTT; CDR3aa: CASSGDREWAGELFF
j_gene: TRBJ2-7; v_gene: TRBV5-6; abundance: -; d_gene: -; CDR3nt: TGTGCCAGCAGCTTACCCGGGGGCGAGCAGTACTTC; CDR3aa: CASSLPGGEQYF
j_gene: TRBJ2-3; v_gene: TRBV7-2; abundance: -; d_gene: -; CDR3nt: TGTGCCAGCACCCAGCGGCCCTCCCATACGCAGTATTTT; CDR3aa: CASTQRPSHTQYF
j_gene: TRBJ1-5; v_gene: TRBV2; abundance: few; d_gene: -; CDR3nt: TGTGCCAGCAGCGGCCTAGGGGGTGTCCAGCCCCAGCATTTT; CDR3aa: CASSGLGGVQPQHF
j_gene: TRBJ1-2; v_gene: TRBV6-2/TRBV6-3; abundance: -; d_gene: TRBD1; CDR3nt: TGTGCCAGCAGCGCCGGTCCCGGGACAGGGGGCTATCACTATGGCTACACCTTC; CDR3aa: CASSAGPGTGGYHYGYTF
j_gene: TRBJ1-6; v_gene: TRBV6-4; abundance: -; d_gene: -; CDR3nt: TGTGCCAGCAGTGTGAGCCACCCCAATTCACCCCTCCACTTT; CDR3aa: CASSVSHPNSPLHF
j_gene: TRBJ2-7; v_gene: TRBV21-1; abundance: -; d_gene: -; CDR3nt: TGTGCCAGCACCGAGTTCCCCGGGACCGTCTTGAGAGAGTACTTC; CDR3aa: CASTEFPGTVLREYF
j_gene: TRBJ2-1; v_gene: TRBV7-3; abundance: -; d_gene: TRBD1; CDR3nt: TGTGCCAGCAGCTTATTTGGGACAGCCTACAATGAGCAGTTCTTC; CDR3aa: CASSLFGTAYNEQFF
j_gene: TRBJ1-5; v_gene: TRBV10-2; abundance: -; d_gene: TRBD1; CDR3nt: TGCGCCAGCAGTGAGTCGCGACAGGGGCAGCCCCAGCATTTT; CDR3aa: CASSESRQGQPQHF
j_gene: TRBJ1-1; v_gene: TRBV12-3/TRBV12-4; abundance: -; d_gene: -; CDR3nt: TGTGCCAGCAGTAAACAGGGGAACACTGAAGCTTTCTTT; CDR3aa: CASSKQGNTEAFF
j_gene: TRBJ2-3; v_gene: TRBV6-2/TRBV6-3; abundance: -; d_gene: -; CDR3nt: TGTGCCAGCAGTTACGGTGGGGGAACGCAGTATTTT; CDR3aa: CASSYGGGTQYF
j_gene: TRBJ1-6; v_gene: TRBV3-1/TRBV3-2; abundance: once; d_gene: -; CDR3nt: TGTGCCAGCAGCCAAAGGGGAGTAAATGGTTCACCCCTCCACTTT; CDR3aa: CASSQRGVNGSPLHF
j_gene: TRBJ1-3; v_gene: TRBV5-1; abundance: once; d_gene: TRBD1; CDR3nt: TGCGCCAGCAGCTTGGGGGACAGGGGCTCTGGAAACACCATATATTTT; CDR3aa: CASSLGDRGSGNTIYF
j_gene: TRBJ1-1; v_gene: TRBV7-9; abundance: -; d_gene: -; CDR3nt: TGTGCCAGCAGCTCTCAAGGGGCGCGGGAAGCTTTCTTT; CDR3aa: CASSSQGAREAFF
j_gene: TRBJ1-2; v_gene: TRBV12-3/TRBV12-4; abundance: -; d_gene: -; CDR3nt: TGTGCCAGCAGCCCCGGAGGAAACTATGGCTACACCTTC; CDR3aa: CASSPGGNYGYTF
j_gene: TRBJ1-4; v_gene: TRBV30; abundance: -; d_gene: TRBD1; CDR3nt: TGTGCCGAATCCGCGACAGGGGGCGGAGGAGAAAAACTGTTTTTT; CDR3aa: CAESATGGGGEKLFF
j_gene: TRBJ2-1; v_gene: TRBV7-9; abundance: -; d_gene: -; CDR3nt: TGTGCCAGCAGCTTAGCACAGATACTATACAATGAGCAGTTCTTC; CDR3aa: CASSLAQILYNEQFF
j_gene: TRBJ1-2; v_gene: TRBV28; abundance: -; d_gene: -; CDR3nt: TGTGCCAGCAGCCGCTCTGGGACGGCCTATGGCTACACCTTC; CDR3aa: CASSRSGTAYGYTF
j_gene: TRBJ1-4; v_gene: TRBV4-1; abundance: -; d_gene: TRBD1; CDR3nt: TGCGCCAGCAGCCAAGGACAGGGAAATGAAAAACTGTTTTTT; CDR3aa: CASSQGQGNEKLFF
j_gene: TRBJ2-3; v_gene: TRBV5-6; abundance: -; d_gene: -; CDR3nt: TGTGCCAGCAGCTTCAGCACAGATACGCAGTATTTT; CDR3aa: CASSFSTDTQYF
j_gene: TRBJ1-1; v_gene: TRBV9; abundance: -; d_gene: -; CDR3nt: TGTGCCAGCAGCGTAGGATCCACAGGGACGAGCACTGAAGCTTTCTTT; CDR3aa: CASSVGSTGTSTEAFF
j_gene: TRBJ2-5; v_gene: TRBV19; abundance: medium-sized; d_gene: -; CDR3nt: TGTGCCAGTACCCCCCCTGGAGGGGGACAAGAGACCCAGTACTTC; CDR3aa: CASTPPGGGQETQYF
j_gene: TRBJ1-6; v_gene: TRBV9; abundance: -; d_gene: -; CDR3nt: TGTGCCAGCAGCGAGGTGGACAGCGGCTCTTATAATTCACCCCTCCACTTT; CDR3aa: CASSEVDSGSYNSPLHF
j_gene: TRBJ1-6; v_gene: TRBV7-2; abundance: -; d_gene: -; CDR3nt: TGTGCCAGCAGCACCTACGCGGGCCTTAATTCACCCCTCCACTTT; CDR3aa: CASSTYAGLNSPLHF
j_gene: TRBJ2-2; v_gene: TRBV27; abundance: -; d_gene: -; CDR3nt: TGTGCCAGCAGTTTAGTCCCGGGGGGGGAGCTGTTTTTT; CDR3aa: CASSLVPGGELFF
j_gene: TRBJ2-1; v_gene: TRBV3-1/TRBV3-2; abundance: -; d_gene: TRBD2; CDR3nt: TGTGCCAGCAGCCAAGACCTAGCGGGGGGCTCTTACAATGAGCAGTTCTTC; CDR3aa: CASSQDLAGGSYNEQFF
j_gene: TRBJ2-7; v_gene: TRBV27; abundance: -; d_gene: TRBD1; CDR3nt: TGTGCCAGCAGTCCCGACAGGGTTGTCTTGTACGAGCAGTACTTC; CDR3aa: CASSPDRVVLYEQYF
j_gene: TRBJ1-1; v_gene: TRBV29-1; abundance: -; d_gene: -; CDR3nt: TGCAGCGTTGAAGGCGAGGGGTCGGGGACTGAAGCTTTCTTT; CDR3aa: CSVEGEGSGTEAFF
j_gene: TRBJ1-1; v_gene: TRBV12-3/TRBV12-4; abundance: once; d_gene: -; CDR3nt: TGTGCCAGCAGTCTTGACAGGAGGACTGAAGCTTTCTTT; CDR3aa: CASSLDRRTEAFF
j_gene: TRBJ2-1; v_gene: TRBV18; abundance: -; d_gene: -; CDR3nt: TGTGCCAGCTCAGCCTTGAGCGCAGGGGATGAGCAGTTCTTC; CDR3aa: CASSALSAGDEQFF
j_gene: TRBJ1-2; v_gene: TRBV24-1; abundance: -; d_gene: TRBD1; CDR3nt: TGTGCCACCAGTGATCCACAGGGGCAGAGGGATGGCTACACCTTC; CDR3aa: CATSDPQGQRDGYTF
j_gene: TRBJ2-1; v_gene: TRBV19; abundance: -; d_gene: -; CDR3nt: TGTGCCAGTAGTATAGGTCGCCCACACGCGAGTAATTACAATGAGCAGTTCTTC; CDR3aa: CASSIGRPHASNYNEQFF
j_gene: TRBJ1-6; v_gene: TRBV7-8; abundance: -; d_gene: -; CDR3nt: TGTGCCAGCAGCAACGGTCCCGGGGAGAGCTCCTATAATTCACCCCTCCACTTT; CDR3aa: CASSNGPGESSYNSPLHF
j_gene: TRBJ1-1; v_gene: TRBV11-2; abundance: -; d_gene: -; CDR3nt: TGTGCCAGCAGCTTTACGACCTCAGACGACACTGAAGCTTTCTTT; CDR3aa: CASSFTTSDDTEAFF
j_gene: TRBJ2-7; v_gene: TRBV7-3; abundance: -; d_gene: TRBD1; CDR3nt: TGTGCCAGCAGGTTTGGGACAGGGACTCGCGAGCAGTACTTC; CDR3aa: CASRFGTGTREQYF
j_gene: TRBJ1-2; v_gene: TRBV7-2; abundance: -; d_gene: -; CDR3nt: TGTGCCAGCAGCTTAGCGGGGGATTTCTTCTATGGCTACACCTTC; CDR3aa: CASSLAGDFFYGYTF
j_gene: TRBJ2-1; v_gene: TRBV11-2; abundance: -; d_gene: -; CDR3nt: TGTGCCAGCAGCTTAGGATGGGATGAGCAGTTCTTC; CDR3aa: CASSLGWDEQFF
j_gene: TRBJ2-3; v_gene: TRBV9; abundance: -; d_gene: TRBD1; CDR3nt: TGTGCCAGCAGCGTAGGGACAGGGTCAGATACGCAGTATTTT; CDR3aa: CASSVGTGSDTQYF
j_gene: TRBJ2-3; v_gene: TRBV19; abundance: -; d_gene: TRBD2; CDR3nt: TGTGCCAGTAGTCTTCAAGGGACTAGCGGCACTAGGTCAGATACGCAGTATTTT; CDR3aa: CASSLQGTSGTRSDTQYF
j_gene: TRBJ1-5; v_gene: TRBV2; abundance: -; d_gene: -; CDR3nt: TGTGCCAGCAGTCAGGGTAATAACAATCAGCCCCAGCATTTT; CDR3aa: CASSQGNNNQPQHF
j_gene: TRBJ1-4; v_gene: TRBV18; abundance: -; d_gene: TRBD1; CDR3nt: TGTGCCAGCTCAAGGGGGCCAACTAATGAAAAACTGTTTTTT; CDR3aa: CASSRGPTNEKLFF
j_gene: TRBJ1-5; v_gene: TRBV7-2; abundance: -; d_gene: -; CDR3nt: TGTGCCAGCAGCACACACGGGGGGGACAATCAGCCCCAGCATTTT; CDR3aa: CASSTHGGDNQPQHF
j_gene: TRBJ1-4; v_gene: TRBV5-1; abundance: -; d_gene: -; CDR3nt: TGCGCCAGCAGCTTCGGGGAGACTATTAATGAAAAACTGTTTTTT; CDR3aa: CASSFGETINEKLFF
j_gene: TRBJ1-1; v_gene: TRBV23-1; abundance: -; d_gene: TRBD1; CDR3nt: TGCGCCAGCAGTCAATCGGGTACAGGGGAAAGGAACACTGAAGCTTTCTTT; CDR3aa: CASSQSGTGERNTEAFF
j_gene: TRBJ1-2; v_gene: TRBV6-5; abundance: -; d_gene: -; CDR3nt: TGTGCCAGCAGTTACGAGAGACAGTATGGCTACACCTTC; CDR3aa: CASSYERQYGYTF
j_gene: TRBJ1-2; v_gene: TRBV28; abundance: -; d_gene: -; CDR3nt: TGTGCCAGCAGTTTATTTAGTGGTGGGGGGAAAGGAAGTGACTATGGCTACACCTTC; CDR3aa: CASSLFSGGGKGSDYGYTF
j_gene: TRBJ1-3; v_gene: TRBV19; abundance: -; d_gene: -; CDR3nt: TGTGCCAGTATCACAGGGTCCGGAAACACCATATATTTT; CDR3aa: CASITGSGNTIYF
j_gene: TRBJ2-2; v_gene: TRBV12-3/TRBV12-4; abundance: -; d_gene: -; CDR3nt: TGTGCCAGCAGCCCCTCTTTTTCTGGGGAGCTGTTTTTT; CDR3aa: CASSPSFSGELFF
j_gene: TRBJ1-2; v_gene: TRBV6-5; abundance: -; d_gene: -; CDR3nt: TGTGCCAGCAGTAGGGCCTTCGTCTATGGCTACACCTTC; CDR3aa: CASSRAFVYGYTF
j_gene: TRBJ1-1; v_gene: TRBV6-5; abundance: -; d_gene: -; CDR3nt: TGTGCCAGCAGTTACGGGCGCGCAGGGTCGAACACTGAAGCTTTCTTT; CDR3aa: CASSYGRAGSNTEAFF
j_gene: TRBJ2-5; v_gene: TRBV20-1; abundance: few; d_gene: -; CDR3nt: TGCAGTGCTAGTCCCCTACGCCCTGGGGCCCAAGAGACCCAGTACTTC; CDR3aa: CSASPLRPGAQETQYF
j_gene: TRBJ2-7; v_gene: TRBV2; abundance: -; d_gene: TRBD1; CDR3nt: TGTGCCAGCAGGGCCGGGACAGGGACCTACGAGCAGTACTTC; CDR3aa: CASRAGTGTYEQYF
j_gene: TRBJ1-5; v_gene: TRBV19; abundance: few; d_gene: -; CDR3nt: TGTGCCAGTAGTAACCAGCCCGATCAGCCCCAGCATTTT; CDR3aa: CASSNQPDQPQHF